The subject of this entry is one TCR beta chain. This clonotype was picked up many times. Its antigen is unknown. Per-nucleotide qualities are absent, and no much larger clonotype sits a single base away. TCRdb records Illumina HiSeq 1500 as the sequencer. Starting from the raw public reads, TCRdb applied fastp trimming at Q25, assembled clones with MiXCR and retained in-frame beta chains. Entries are consolidated by CDR3 protein sequence, retaining the most common genes and DNA. For this sample the table gives 300,000 to 400,000 distinct CDR3 sequences, of which around 18% were detected only once. 8.7% of the sample comes from the top ten. This specimen belongs to a study of T cell repertoires in cytomegalovirus infection (dated by TCRdb to about 2019). Background for the entire study: Because public TCR beta signatures pointed to carriage of CMV infection together with the matching HLA type, the HLA type of each donor mattered for the analysis. The paper's findings and limits, for the study overall: In both this cohort and an independent cohort of 350 to 400 donors, the cumulative frequency of public TCR beta family members distinguished carriers of CMV infection plus the relevant HLA type. In the ex vivo response, HLA-C-restricted CMV-specific TCR beta clonotypes were dominant, and in two of eight donors the single most frequent clonotype came from this HLA-C-restricted group.

From its cysteine to its phenylalanine, the CDR3 spans 15 amino acids. Solely the CDR3 DNA is kept, with 45 bases framed from the first base. Trimming accounts for 3 bases at V and 9 bases at J, while the number of junction bases matched to no gene is 7. As encoded in the germline V gene, CDR1 is MGHRA while CDR2 is YSYEKL. The sequenced sample was PBMCs. This receptor was obtained from a human donor in good health (CMV status not recorded). Some clones in this sample may be carry-over from other donors' samples. The receptor chain draws on TRBV4-1 and TRBJ1-6; TRBD1 matches 8 bases in the middle. The DNA reads TGCGCCAGCAGCCAGGACAGACAGGGGTTTTCACCCCTCCACTTT. It translates to CASSQDRQGFSPLHF.